The subject of this entry is one TCR beta chain. In this sample, this clonotype turned up many times. Its antigen remains unidentified. No clone much larger than this one lies a single base away; base qualities are absent. Ficoll-Paque density gradient centrifugation was the method used to isolate PBMCs. Per the germline V gene, SGHRS is the CDR1 and YFSETQ is the CDR2. Here V drops 0 bases and J drops 1 base, and the junction holds 2 bases not matched to any gene. Including the terminal cysteine and phenylalanine, the CDR3 comprises 16 residues. CDR3 DNA only is kept here, 48 bases in frame from base 1. These data belong to a study of T-cell memory formation after mild COVID-19 (dated by TCRdb to the early 2020s). General notes on the study: TCR sequence clusters from the two donors were found to be largely donor specific. T-cell clones expanding and contracting after mild COVID-19 in a couple of donors were tracked by longitudinal TCRalpha and TCRbeta repertoire sequencing. The cohort comprised two young, previously healthy adult volunteers, one female and one male.

What the study reported, not specific to this receptor: The detection of some responding clones in pre-infection memory suggests that pre-existing cross-reactive memory T cells joined the SARS-CoV-2 response. Contracting CD4+ clones appeared mostly in the CM and EM memory subsets, whereas CD8+ clones were enriched in EMRA. The study included only a couple of mild cases, and larger cohorts that include severe cases with pre-infection samples were judged to be necessary. Clones contracting from day 15 to 85 had balanced CD4/CD8 phenotypes, while a second wave expanding from day 15 to 37 was biased towards CD4+. SARS-CoV-2 specificity was not confirmed for the second-wave clones peaking on day 37.

Sequencing was performed on an Illumina NovaSeq 6000. TCRalpha and TCRbeta cDNA libraries were constructed by 5'RACE with constant-segment primers, with sample barcodes and unique molecular identifiers being introduced. RNA was extracted from every sample with Trizol reagent. Library amplification was performed in two PCR steps, and a second sample barcode and Illumina TruSeq adapters were introduced in the second step. Sequencing of the libraries was done on an Illumina NovaSeq, producing 2 x 150 bp paired-end reads. Per the original workflow: With migec v1.2.7, reads were demultiplexed and then collapsed into UMI-guided consensus sequences. With mixcr v2.1.11, UMI consensuses were aligned to TRA and TRB V and J templates and assembled into clonotypes. A clonotype was counted as expanded or contracted only when both edgeR and NoisET called the clonotype significant, with the noise models trained on biological replicates. edgeR calls used a false discovery rate-adjusted p below 0.01 and a log2 fold-change threshold of 1. As an exploratory analysis of dynamics, PCA with hierarchical clustering was applied to max-normalized trajectories of the 1000 most abundant clonotypes. The CD4 or CD8 phenotype of responding clones was assigned using the separately sequenced CD4+ and CD8+ repertoires. TCRdb handled the public reads itself, with Q25 trimming in fastp and clone calling in MiXCR, and kept productive beta chains. Rows with a matching CDR3 protein are joined into one entry that keeps the most common DNA and genes. The V and J calls were not made by the authors but by TCRdb's processing. A total of around 45,000 distinct CDR3 sequences appear in this sample, 8% to 10% of them only once. Jointly, the top ten make up over 9.5% of the sample.

The TCR comes from an adult woman who had mild COVID-19 (a few samples of this study predate the infection). The sample titles of this study are shuffled in the database, so cell type and time point are left out; the donor was told from shared clones. Sample: PBMCs or a T cell subset sorted from them (not recorded which). The chain uses TRBV5-1 and TRBJ2-3; 10 bases in the junction line up with TRBD2. The DNA sequence is TGCGCCAGCAGCTTGGGCGGGACTAGCGGCACAGATACGCAGTATTTT. This encodes CASSLGGTSGTDTQYF.